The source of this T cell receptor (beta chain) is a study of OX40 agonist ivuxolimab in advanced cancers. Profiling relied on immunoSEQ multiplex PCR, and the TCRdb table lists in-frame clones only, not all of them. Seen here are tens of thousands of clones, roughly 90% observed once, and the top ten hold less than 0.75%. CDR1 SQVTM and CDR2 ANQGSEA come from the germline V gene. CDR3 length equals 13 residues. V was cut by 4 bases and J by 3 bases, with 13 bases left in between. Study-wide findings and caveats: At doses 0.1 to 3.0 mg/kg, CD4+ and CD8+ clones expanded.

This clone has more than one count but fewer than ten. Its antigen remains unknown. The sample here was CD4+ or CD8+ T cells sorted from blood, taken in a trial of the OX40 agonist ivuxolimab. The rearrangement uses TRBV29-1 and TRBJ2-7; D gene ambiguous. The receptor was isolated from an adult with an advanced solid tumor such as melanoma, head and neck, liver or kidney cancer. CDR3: CSVGSGPNYEQYF. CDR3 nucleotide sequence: TGCAGCGTTGGATCGGGCCCCAACTACGAGCAGTACTTC.